These 28 T cell receptor beta chains were sequenced from one sample in a study of cytomegalovirus exposure and HLA in healthy donors. Vbeta (60) and Jbeta (13) primers were used in the PCR. Assay: immunoSEQ multiplex PCR; the TCRdb copy retains only in-frame clones and omits some. The sample has about 160,000 clones, roughly 76% seen once; the top ten hold approximately 13%. Material: PBMCs. Source of these receptors: a woman in her fifties or sixties in good health and CMV-seronegative.

In DNA, the CDR3 is TGTGCCAGCAGTCTGACTGCAGGGTTGAACACTGAAGCTTTCTTT. Its translation is CASSLTAGLNTEAFF. The chain recombines TRBV6-5 with TRBJ1-1, with D perhaps TRBD1 (5 bases). CDR3 length: 15 amino acids. V lost 5 bases to trimming and J lost 0 bases, with 13 bases between them. The germline CDR1 and CDR2 sequences are MNHEY and SVGAGI.

This chain joins TRBV23-1 and TRBJ1-6; D is unclear. TRBV23-1 is labeled an ORF, and its function is uncertain. The CDR3 consists of 12 residues. V lost 4 bases and J lost 7, with 5 bases in between. In nucleotides, the CDR3 is TGCGCCAGCAGTCTACTAAATTCACCCCTCCACTTT. It yields the protein CASSLLNSPLHF.

J is TRBJ1-3 and V is TRBV2; TRBD1 aligns across 7 bases. CDR3 length: 17 amino acids. Germline V gives CDR1 SNHLY, CDR2 FYNNEI. V shed 2 bases and J 4 bases; nucleotides not matched to a gene: 11. CDR3 bases: TGTGCCAGCAGTGAATTCAGAGGAAGGGGGCTAGGAAACACCATATATTTT. As protein: CASSEFRGRGLGNTIYF. The complete variable domain, with remaining parts taken from reference TRBV2 and TRBJ1-3, reads EPEVTQTPSHQVTQMGQEVILRCVPISNHLYFYWYRQILGQKVEFLVSFYNNEISEKSEIFDDQFSVERPDGSNFTLKIRSTKLEDSAMYFCASSEFRGRGLGNTIYFGEGSWLTVV.

The V and J genes are TRBV6-5 and TRBJ1-2; D remains ambiguous. The CDR3 spans 11 residues. Germline V lookup: CDR1 MNHEY, CDR2 SVGAGI. V dropped 4 bases and J dropped 6 bases, with 6 bases sitting between them. The CDR3 sequence: CASSSGDGYTF. Here the CDR3 DNA reads TGTGCCAGCAGTTCCGGGGATGGCTACACCTTC.

DNA for the CDR3: TGCAGCGCCGGGAGACCCTACGAGCAGTACTTC. Translation: CSAGRPYEQYF. The genes are TRBV29-1 and TRBJ2-7; a weak D match, TRBD2 (6 bases). This CDR3 contains 11 residues. Germline CDR1 reads SQVTM; CDR2 reads ANQGSEA. Trimming pared 7 bases from V and 2 bases from J, leaving 9 bases between.

The rearrangement links TRBV5-6 to TRBJ2-3, with 8 positions matching TRBD2. The CDR3 has 18 residues. The V segment lost 0 bases and the J segment 0 bases; nucleotides outside the gene matches: 9. Germline V gives CDR1 SGHDT, CDR2 YYEEEE. CDR3 sequence: CASSLAGGAVGSTDTQYF. The CDR3 region has the DNA TGTGCCAGCAGCTTGGCGGGAGGGGCCGTAGGAAGCACAGATACGCAGTATTTT.

This sequence joins TRBV4-3 and TRBJ2-3; D not resolved. Deletions cut 3 bases from V and 5 bases from J, with 9 bases between. CDR3 size: 13 residues. Germline assignment: CDR1 LGHNA and CDR2 YSLEER. In nucleotides, the CDR3 is TGCGCCAGCAGCCAGGGCGACGAAGATACGCAGTATTTT. Residues: CASSQGDEDTQYF.

The chain couples TRBV7-2 to TRBJ2-1, with D maybe TRBD2 (6 bases). The CDR3 has 17 residues. From germline, CDR1 is SGHTA and CDR2 FQGNSA. The V and J ends lost 5 bases and 0 bases respectively, with 17 bases between them. CDR3 coding DNA: TGTGCCAGCAGCGCGACTAGACCCGGAAGCTCCTACAATGAGCAGTTCTTC. It specifies CASSATRPGSSYNEQFF.

This chain connects TRBV7-2 to TRBJ1-4, with 7 bases that match TRBD1. There are 15 residues in the CDR3. With 3 bases clipped from V and 6 bases from J, the junction kept 7 bases outside the gene matches. Germline CDR1 reads SGHTA; CDR2 reads FQGNSA. CDR3 amino acids: CASSFSGRGDEKLFF. In DNA, the CDR3 is TGTGCCAGCAGCTTTTCTGGCAGGGGGGATGAAAAACTGTTTTTT.

The chain is built from TRBV19 and TRBJ1-3; a possible D gene is TRBD1 (5 bases). This CDR3 is built from 14 residues. Germline CDR1 LNHDA, CDR2 SQIVND (reference sequence). The ends were cut back, 6 bases at V and 2 bases at J, with 11 bases in the middle. This CDR3 is CASRGQGTGNTIYF. DNA of the CDR3: TGTGCCAGTAGAGGGCAGGGTACTGGAAACACCATATATTTT.

In DNA, the CDR3 is TGTGCCAGCAGCCCTAATGCAGATACGCAGTATTTT. It encodes CASSPNADTQYF. The chain has TRBV9 and TRBJ2-3; no reliable D call. CDR1 and CDR2 from the germline V gene are SGDLS and YYNGEE. CDR3 length equals 12 residues. V was shortened by 4 bases and J by 4 bases, with 7 bases between the two germline ends.

V gene TRBV14 combines with J gene TRBJ2-2; no firm D call. CDR1 is SGHDN, CDR2 FVKESK, per germline. CDR3 size: 14 residues. V was trimmed by 1 base and J by 7 bases, leaving 10 bases between them. The CDR3 DNA reads as TGTGCCAGCAGCCAAGTGGATAGGAGCGGGGAGCTGTTTTTT. Residues: CASSQVDRSGELFF.

This rearrangement joins TRBV6-5 to TRBJ1-6; 7 bases match TRBD1. Germline V lookup: CDR1 MNHEY, CDR2 SVGAGI. The CDR3 spans 15 residues. Unmatched junction bases numbered 10, after V lost 5 bases and J lost 9 bases. In DNA, the CDR3 is TGTGCCAGCAGTAAGAAGGGGGCGAGGGGTTCACCCCTCCACTTT. It codes for CASSKKGARGSPLHF.

Comment on this clone: One end of the junction fails to match germline, which may point to a read error. This rearrangement joins TRBV6-4 to TRBJ2-1; TRBD2 might be the D (6 bases). The CDR3 has 15 amino acids. CDR1 MRHNA and CDR2 SNTAGT come from the germline V gene. Here the CDR3 DNA reads TGTACCAGCAGTGACTCGATGGCTAGCGCCAATGAGCAGTTCTTC. Amino acid sequence: CTSSDSMASANEQFF.

The genes are TRBV11-3 and TRBJ2-3; 8 bases line up with TRBD2. Germline V gene data show CDR1 as SGHNT and CDR2 as YENEEA. With 1 base clipped from V and 2 bases from J, the junction kept 2 bases outside the gene matches. There are 15 residues in the CDR3. For the CDR3, the DNA is TGTGCCAGCAGCTTAGGCGGGGGGAACACAGATACGCAGTATTTT. Protein sequence: CASSLGGGNTDTQYF.

The gene calls are TRBV2 and TRBJ2-2; possible D gene TRBD1, 5 bases. Trimming took off 7 bases at V and 2 bases at J, with 14 bases between the two ends. This CDR3 is 15 amino acids long. Per the germline V gene, CDR1 is SNHLY and CDR2 is FYNNEI. CDR3 bases: TGTGCCAGCACCGAAGGGGCGCTTAACACCGGGGAGCTGTTTTTT. The encoded protein is CASTEGALNTGELFF.

J is TRBJ2-5 and V is TRBV5-1; tentatively, D is TRBD2 (5 bases). CDR3 size: 14 residues. Trimming shortened V by 5 bases and J by 0 bases, and 11 bases separated the two germline ends. Germline loops: CDR1 SGHRS, CDR2 YFSETQ. The CDR3 protein is CASRSGSYQETQYF. The DNA for the CDR3 is TGCGCCAGCAGGTCTGGGAGTTACCAAGAGACCCAGTACTTC.

This chain connects TRBV28 to TRBJ2-1, with TRBD2 matching over 8 bases. V lost 1 base and J lost 7; bases outside the gene matches: 3. Germline lookup yields CDR1 MDHEN and CDR2 SYDVKM. CDR3 length: 14 residues. CDR3 nucleotide sequence: TGTGCCAGCAGTTTATCCACTAGCGGAAATGAGCAGTTCTTC. Protein product: CASSLSTSGNEQFF. Based on the CDR3 plus reference TRBV28 and TRBJ2-1, the full variable domain is DVKVTQSSRYLVKRTGEKVFLECVQDMDHENMFWYRQDPGLGLRLIYFSYDVKMKEKGDIPEGYSVSREKKERFSLILESASTNQTSMYLCASSLSTSGNEQFFGPGTRLTVL.

This chain uses TRBV29-1 with TRBJ1-1; D ambiguous. The V end lost 4 bases, the J end lost 11 bases, and 17 bases lay between the germline ends. CDR3 length: 12 amino acids. Germline CDR1 reads SQVTM; CDR2 reads ANQGSEA. The CDR3 spells CSVVEVGSGAFF. CDR3 nucleotides: TGCAGCGTTGTGGAGGTTGGGTCGGGGGCTTTCTTT.

This clone appeared a single time. The chain uses TRBV4-2 and TRBJ1-3; D remains ambiguous. Germline loops: CDR1 LGHNA, CDR2 YNFKEQ. There are 14 residues in the CDR3. V lost 3 bases and J 4 bases, leaving 10 bases between the germline ends. CDR3 region: CASSHPGWGNTIYF. The CDR3 nucleotides read TGTGCCAGCAGCCACCCCGGGTGGGGAAACACCATATATTTT.

This rearrangement joins TRBV28 to TRBJ1-1; no firm D call. In germline, CDR1 is MDHEN, CDR2 SYDVKM. Trimming cost V 6 bases and J 7 bases, with 12 bases left between them. This CDR3 is built from 12 residues. The CDR3 DNA sequence: TGTGCCAGCAGCTCAAAGACTTATGAAGCTTTCTTT. This translates into CASSSKTYEAFF.

The gene calls are TRBV7-2 and TRBJ2-7; 7 bases line up with TRBD2. The junction had 6 bases not matched to a gene; V was cut back by 4 bases and J by 3 bases. The CDR3 spans 14 residues. From germline, CDR1 is SGHTA and CDR2 FQGNSA. CDR3 loop: CASSSQGRVYEQYF. As DNA, the CDR3 is TGTGCCAGCAGCTCTCAAGGGAGGGTCTACGAGCAGTACTTC.

V is TRBV30 and J is TRBJ1-1, with no clear D. The CDR3 contains 12 residues. CDR1 and CDR2 from the germline V gene are GTSNPN and SVGIG (reference sequence). The V end was cut by 4 bases, the J end by 3 bases, with 9 bases between. For the CDR3, the DNA is TGTGCCTGGATATCGAGGGACACTGAAGCTTTCTTT. Translation gives CAWISRDTEAFF.

V is TRBV6-1 and J is TRBJ1-1; 7 bases are shared with TRBD1. CDR1 MNHNS and CDR2 SASEGT come from the germline V gene. The CDR3 runs to 14 residues. Trimming at V came to 8 bases and at J to 8 bases, leaving 14 bases not matched to a gene. CDR3 nucleotides: TGTGCCAGCGATTTACGTGGAGGGGGCATCGAAGCTTTCTTT. It yields the protein CASDLRGGGIEAFF.

The chain recombines TRBV15 with TRBJ1-6, with D possibly being TRBD1 (6 bases). Germline CDR1 LNHNV, CDR2 YYDKDF (reference sequence). The length of the CDR3 is 15 residues. Deletions cut 1 base from V and 5 bases from J, with 9 bases between. CDR3 sequence reads: CATSRVGADNSPLHF. The CDR3 region has the DNA TGTGCCACCAGCAGAGTGGGGGCAGATAATTCACCCCTCCACTTT.

V gene TRBV9 combines with J gene TRBJ2-3; TRBD2 matches at 14 bases. CDR1 and CDR2 (germline): SGDLS, YYNGEE. The CDR3 is made up of 17 amino acids. Trimming took 4 bases from V and 2 from J; bases not matched to a gene: 6. CDR3 protein: CASSPRLAGGPTDTQYF. CDR3 bases: TGTGCCAGCAGCCCTCGACTAGCGGGAGGGCCCACAGATACGCAGTATTTT.

The chain is built from TRBV11-2 and TRBJ2-7, with a weak D call TRBD2 (5 bases). Trimming removed 5 bases from V and 6 bases from J, with 11 bases in between. Germline V lookup: CDR1 SGHAT, CDR2 FQNNGV. The CDR3 sequence is 12 residues long. The CDR3 region has the DNA TGTGCCAGCAGCCCCAGCCGGGGCGAGCAGTACTTC. Amino acid sequence: CASSPSRGEQYF.

The gene calls are TRBV6-4 and TRBJ1-2; TRBD1 aligns across 8 bases. CDR3 length: 13 amino acids. Germline V gives CDR1 MRHNA, CDR2 SNTAGT. The trim removed 6 bases at V and 6 bases at J, leaving 6 bases unmatched. The CDR3 coding sequence is TGTGCCAGCAGACACAGGGGGACAGATGGCTACACCTTC. Translation gives CASRHRGTDGYTF.